This entry concerns a single TCR beta chain. It has no known antigen specificity. No qualities accompany the bases; no much larger clone lies one base away. This sample was taken from a study of CD8+ T cells in alopecia areata (dated 2018 in TCRdb). With respect to the entire study: Treated patients were enrolled in an open-label pilot trial of oral tofacitinib, 5 to 10 mg twice daily, for moderate-to-severe alopecia areata. The RNA source kit depended on sample type: the PAXgene miRNA kit for fixed scalp, the miRNeasy kit for PBMCs, and the RNeasy kit for mouse skin. On the human side, TCRbeta sequencing was run on scalp tissue and on sorted CD4+ and CD8+ peripheral blood T cells from healthy controls and from alopecia areata patients with either patchy or totalis/universalis disease. Tofacitinib-treated patients had biopsies at baseline and at 4 and 24 weeks of treatment, with a later scalp biopsy in several patients. High-throughput TCRbeta sequencing was used to examine T cell clonal expansion in alopecia areata in both the C3H/HeJ mouse model and human patients. TCRbeta CDR3 regions were amplified by immunoSEQ multiplex PCR using 35 Vbeta forward and 13 Jbeta reverse primers. Disease severity in treated patients was measured with the SALT score, which quantifies the percentage of affected scalp surface area. Scalp clonality was compared among normal scalp (n=4), patchy alopecia areata scalp (n=8), and alopecia totalis/universalis scalp (n=8). Patients stayed on tofacitinib for 6 to 18 months and then had 6 months of follow-up off drug so that delayed response and recurrence could be assessed.

Broader findings and caveats from the paper: The treated cohort was small, with a single nonresponder, so links between baseline CD8+ expansion and response need larger studies. Compared with normal scalp, lesional scalp had higher clonality and more expanded CD8+ clones, particularly in alopecia totalis/universalis, a pattern that suggests antigenic drive. During tofacitinib treatment, many expanded lesional clones remained in scalp and blood, and this persistence may partly explain relapse after treatment is stopped. Shared TCR sequences between patients were less evident than in mice, which may be partly attributable to HLA diversity in the patient population. Resident alphabeta T cells in normal human skin are also sequenced, complicating scalp TCR repertoire analysis, unlike mouse skin dominated by gammadelta T cells. Tofacitinib significantly lowered scalp clonality and the number of expanded CD8+ clones among the top 100 scalp clones.

The library was prepared using the immunoSEQ multiplex PCR assay. To provide template for TCR sequencing, every sample had RNA extracted and reverse transcribed into cDNA. First-strand cDNA was synthesized with SuperScript III using a 2:1 mix of oligo-dT and random hexamers. A synthetic immune receptor repertoire was used to assess amplification bias, and residual bias was removed computationally. The authors processed their data as follows. After raw reads were preprocessed to remove errors, the CDR3 was defined following IMGT conventions as running from the conserved cysteine to phenylalanine. Clonality was computed by normalizing Shannon entropy by log2 of the number of productive unique TCRs and subtracting the result from 1. Scalp TCRbeta sequences were cross-referenced with sorted blood CD4 and CD8 repertoires so that the CD4 or CD8 identity of scalp clones could be inferred. As stored in TCRdb, this immuneACCESS dataset retains in-frame rearrangements with V and J assigned. A fraction of the clones does not appear; measured against another copy, unresolved V genes explain less than half of the discrepancy, and the remainder lacks a known reason. V and J calls and clone size are as listed in that table; D and trimming were resolved from the DNA. The table for this sample lists more than 130,000 clones; roughly 82% of them were counted only once. The ten largest make up roughly 25% of the sample.

V lost 7 bases and J lost 4 bases, and the count of bases not matched to a germline gene is 4. CDR1 and CDR2 (LNHDA, SQIVND) derive from the germline V gene (reference sequence). Reading from cysteine to phenylalanine, the CDR3 counts 13 amino acids. Just the 39-base CDR3 DNA is kept, in frame starting at base 1. The sample's time point label, in plain terms: around 4 weeks on oral tofacitinib. Explained via the paper, the treatment or condition label denotes: oral pan-JAK inhibitor, 5-10 mg twice daily. Lesional scalp punch biopsies and peripheral blood were obtained from alopecia areata patients. After PBMCs were isolated by density centrifugation and stained for CD3, CD4 and CD8, a FACSAria was used to sort CD4+ and CD8+ T cells.

The clonotype comes from a human donor with alopecia areata. The rearrangement combines TRBV19 with TRBJ1-1; TRBD1 matches 9 bases in the middle. The sample was CD8+ T cells sorted from blood, taken at week 4, from a patient treated with tofacitinib. CDR3 loop: CASTRTGVTEAFF. The DNA sequence reads TGTGCCAGTACGAGGACAGGGGTCACTGAAGCTTTCTTT.